This T cell receptor (beta chain) was sequenced in a study of metastatic and nonmetastatic thyroid tumors. This CDR3 spans 17 amino acids. With 2 bases removed from V and 1 base from J, the gap between germline ends came to 17 bases. Each patient came to thyroid surgery without any prior treatment (of any kind). TCRdb re-called clones from the PCR reads using MiXCR. The repertoire has about 19,000 clones, just over 25% of them found once; the top ten carry 3% to 4%. Source material: blood. This receptor was identified in a male donor with papillary thyroid cancer or a benign thyroid nodule (not recorded which). Some clones in this sample may be carry-over from other donors' samples. The J gene is TRBJ1-1, the V gene TRBV12-3 or TRBV12-4; D possibly corresponds to TRBD1 (5 bases). The CDR3 DNA follows: TGTGCCAGCAGTTTAATGGGGCAGGGAAGGACGAACACTGAAGCTTTCTTT. It yields the protein CASSLMGQGRTNTEAFF.